This TCR beta chain was profiled in a study of blood T cell repertoires in COVID-19. About the study: PBMCs, B-cell-depleted T cells, or T cells were the source of the cDNA or gDNA that made up the material.

Sequencing used immunoSEQ multiplex PCR; TCRdb keeps in-frame clones, though not all of them. The repertoire holds nearly 250,000 clones, with just under 90% as singletons. Trimming left V 1 base short and J 7 bases short, with 23 bases between. The CDR3 runs to 17 residues. Enrolled through a virtual design, the participants were between roughly 18 and 100 years of age and came from some 26 US areas. Membership in each cohort depended on participant-reported clinical history. No more than 2 weeks before study entry, exposed participants had met a case of COVID-19. Material: PBMCs or T cells enriched from blood (not recorded which). The rearrangement uses TRBV23-1 and TRBJ2-7; TRBD1 is a possible D gene (6 bases). TRBV23-1 has ORF status, its function being uncertain. This receptor was obtained from a man aged 50 to 59 who had been exposed to COVID-19. This CDR3 reads CASSQYPPRGPRGEQYF. The CDR3, as DNA: TGCGCCAGCAGTCAATATCCCCCCAGGGGCCCACGTGGAGAGCAGTACTTC.